These 16 T cell receptor beta chains were sequenced from one sample in a study of post-analysis software for immune sequencing data. Their antigens remain unidentified. The library was made from cDNA and included unique molecular identifiers. One entry per CDR3 protein results from TCRdb running MiXCR on the PCR reads. This table has about 620,000 distinct CDR3 sequences, roughly 40% appearing once. Study-level findings and limits: Patients carried roughly 5 TRBV segments more frequently than controls did, and TRBV5-6, TRBV5-1 and TRBV20-1 were among them.

Sequenced sample: blood. These receptors were obtained from a girl aged 10 to 17 with multiple sclerosis.

This clonotype was observed a handful of times. The germline gene is not matched at one end of the junction; a read error may be the cause. The chain combines TRBV28 with TRBJ2-4; the match to TRBD1 covers 7 bases. The CDR3 length is 12 residues. Germline CDR1 MDHEN, CDR2 SYDVKM. The CDR3 loop is CAGSIRGNIQYF. Here the CDR3 DNA reads TGTGCCGGCAGCATCAGGGGGAACATTCAGTACTTC.

There are a few counts of this clonotype. This chain links TRBV20-1 with TRBJ1-5; 9 nucleotides line up with TRBD1. Losses at the gene ends were 6 bases for V and 8 bases for J; bases not matched to a gene: 5. Germline CDR1 and CDR2: DFQATT and SNEGSKA (reference sequence). The CDR3 has 12 residues. In nucleotides, the CDR3 is TGCAGTGCAGGGACAGGGAACGAGCCCCAGCATTTT. Encoded protein: CSAGTGNEPQHF.

This clonotype is a singleton in its sample. V usage is TRBV30 and J usage is TRBJ1-2, with D unclear. The CDR3 has 11 amino acids. Germline CDR1 GTSNPN, CDR2 SVGIG (reference sequence). V gave up 4 bases and J gave up 7 bases, with 10 bases separating them. The CDR3 sequence is CAWTLSSGYTF. The CDR3 DNA is TGTGCCTGGACGCTCAGTTCTGGCTACACCTTC.

This clonotype has a count of ten or more. The genes are TRBV7-6 and TRBJ2-3; D remains unclear. The CDR3 extends over 13 amino acids. Germline V gene data show CDR1 as SGHVS and CDR2 as FNYEAQ. V was shortened by 1 base and J by 2 bases, with 4 bases between the two germline ends. DNA for the CDR3: TGTGCCAGCAGCTTAGTGCCCACAGATACGCAGTATTTT. It yields the protein CASSLVPTDTQYF. The entire variable domain, with the rest obtained from reference TRBV7-6 and TRBJ2-3, is as follows: GAGVSQSPRYKVTKRGQDVALRCDPISGHVSLYWYRQALGQGPEFLTYFNYEAQQDKSGLPNDRFSAERPEGSISTLTIQRTEQRDSAMYRCASSLVPTDTQYFGPGTRLTVL.

This clonotype is a singleton in its sample. The chain has TRBV12-3 or TRBV12-4 and TRBJ2-7, with TRBD1 identical over 10 bases. CDR3 length: 15 amino acids. J gave up 10 bases and V 2 bases, and 11 bases lay outside the gene matches. CDR3 amino acids: CASSLIGTGEEIQYF. In DNA form, the CDR3 reads TGTGCCAGCAGTTTAATCGGGACAGGGGAAGAGATCCAGTACTTC.

The rearrangement links TRBV5-6 to TRBJ2-7; no reliable D call. Trimming shortened V by 6 bases and J by 0 bases, and 13 bases separated the two germline ends. The CDR3 covers 14 residues. CDR1 and CDR2 (germline): SGHDT, YYEEEE. The CDR3 is CASTSDGSSYEQYF. The CDR3 region has the DNA TGTGCCAGCACCTCCGACGGAAGCTCCTACGAGCAGTACTTC.

The chain has TRBV29-1 and TRBJ2-7; 13 bases are a match to TRBD2. Per the germline V gene, CDR1 is SQVTM and CDR2 is ANQGSEA. The J segment lost 2 bases and the V segment lost 4 bases, leaving 5 bases of the junction unmatched. This CDR3 has 15 amino acids. For the CDR3, the DNA is TGCAGCGTTGGAACTAGCGGGGGGGAGACCTACGAGCAGTACTTC. Translated, it gives CSVGTSGGETYEQYF.

The gene calls are TRBV12-3 or TRBV12-4 and TRBJ2-7; tentative D call: TRBD1 (5 bases). Judging by the DNA end, TRBJ2-5 fits better; the J call may be wrong. The CDR3 has 15 amino acids. CDR3 amino acids: CASSLGPDGPETQYF. The CDR3 DNA sequence: TGTGCCAGCAGTTTGGGGCCGGATGGGCCTGAGACCCAGTACTTC.

V usage is TRBV5-1 and J usage is TRBJ1-2, with D perhaps TRBD1 (5 bases). Germline values: CDR1 SGHRS, CDR2 YFSETQ. The CDR3 has 16 residues. Between the trimmed V and J ends, which lost 1 base and 2 bases, there was a span of 15 bases. The CDR3 is CASSLRGQGSNYGYTF. CDR3 DNA sequence: TGCGCCAGCAGCTTGCGTGGGCAGGGCTCCAACTATGGCTACACCTTC.

This clonotype was seen just once. The V gene is TRBV5-1, the J gene TRBJ2-1, with no clear D. Trimming took 0 bases from V and 0 from J, leaving 7 bases between them. The germline gives CDR1 SGHRS, CDR2 YFSETQ. The CDR3 covers 15 residues. DNA of the CDR3: TGCGCCAGCAGCTTGGAACTCTCCTCCTACAATGAGCAGTTCTTC. This codes for CASSLELSSYNEQFF.

The table lists this clonotype with a few counts. The V and J genes are TRBV6-5 and TRBJ1-2; a possible D gene is TRBD1 (6 bases). Trimming pared 7 bases from V and 0 bases from J, leaving 15 bases between. CDR1 is MNHEY, CDR2 SVGAGI, per germline. The CDR3 is 15 amino acids. The CDR3 reads CASTRDITSNYGYTF. Written as DNA, the CDR3 is TGTGCCAGCACCCGGGACATTACTTCTAACTATGGCTACACCTTC.

The table lists this clonotype with a few counts. The V and J genes are TRBV10-3 and TRBJ1-2, with D unresolved. The CDR3 covers 13 residues. The V gene's germline CDR1 is ENHRY and CDR2 SYGVKD. The V and J ends lost 5 bases and 7 bases respectively, with 14 bases between them. CDR3 bases: TGTGCCATCAGTCCTCAAGGTGTGGGTGGCTACACCTTC. It is translated as CAISPQGVGGYTF.

The chain couples TRBV7-2 to TRBJ1-5; 10 nucleotides line up with TRBD1. V lost 4 bases to trimming and J lost 5 bases; unmatched junction nucleotides: 5. The CDR3 consists of 15 residues. From germline, CDR1 is SGHTA and CDR2 FQGNSA. The DNA for the CDR3 is TGTGCCAGCAGCTCATGGACAGGGGGTGATCAGCCCCAGCATTTT. This sequence encodes CASSSWTGGDQPQHF. Drawing the rest from reference TRBV7-2 and TRBJ1-5, the complete variable domain is GAGVSQSPSNKVTEKGKDVELRCDPISGHTALYWYRQSLGQGLEFLIYFQGNSAPDKSGLPSDRFSAERTGGSVSTLTIQRTQQEDSAVYLCASSSWTGGDQPQHFGDGTRLSIL.

In the case of this clonotype: One end of the junction fails to match germline, which may point to a read error. V and J are TRBV7-9 and TRBJ1-1; the D gene is possibly TRBD1 (5 bases). CDR1 is SEHNR, CDR2 FQNEAQ, per germline (reference sequence). This CDR3 has 15 residues. The CDR3 loop is CACSSTIRGNTEAFF. CDR3 DNA sequence: TGTGCCTGCAGCTCCACCATTAGGGGGAACACTGAAGCTTTCTTT.

This clonotype came up a few times. The chain links TRBV20-1 to TRBJ2-1; D may be TRBD1 (6 bases). V was shortened by 4 bases and J by 0 bases, with 22 bases between the two germline ends. The CDR3 is made up of 18 amino acids. Germline V gene lookup returns CDR1 DFQATT and CDR2 SNEGSKA (reference sequence). The CDR3 sequence is CSAKAPDLDRFSYNEQFF. CDR3 nucleotides: TGCAGTGCTAAAGCCCCTGATCTTGACAGGTTCTCCTACAATGAGCAGTTCTTC.

The chain links TRBV30 to TRBJ2-3, with 7 bases lining up with TRBD1. The CDR3 has 13 amino acids. Looked up from germline, CDR1 is GTSNPN and CDR2 is SVGIG (reference sequence). V dropped 1 base and J dropped 6; count of bases not matched to a gene: 4. The CDR3 region is CAWSANRGDTQYF. The CDR3 DNA reads as TGTGCCTGGAGTGCCAACAGGGGTGATACGCAGTATTTT. Full variable domain (missing parts from reference TRBV30 and TRBJ2-3): SQTIHQWPATLVQPVGSPLSLECTVEGTSNPNLYWYRQAAGRGLQLLFYSVGIGQISSEVPQNLSASRPQDRQFILSSKKLLLSDSGFYLCAWSANRGDTQYFGPGTRLTVL.